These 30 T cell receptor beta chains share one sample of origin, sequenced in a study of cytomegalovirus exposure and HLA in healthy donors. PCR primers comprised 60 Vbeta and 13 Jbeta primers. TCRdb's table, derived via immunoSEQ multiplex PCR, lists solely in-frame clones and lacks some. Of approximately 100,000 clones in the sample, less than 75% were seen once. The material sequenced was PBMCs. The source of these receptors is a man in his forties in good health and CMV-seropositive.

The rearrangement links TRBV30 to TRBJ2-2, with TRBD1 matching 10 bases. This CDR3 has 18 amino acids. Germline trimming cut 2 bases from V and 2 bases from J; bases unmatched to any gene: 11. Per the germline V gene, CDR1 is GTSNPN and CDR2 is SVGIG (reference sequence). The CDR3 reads CAWSPSFGDRGNTGELFF. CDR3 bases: TGTGCCTGGAGTCCTTCCTTTGGGGACAGGGGAAACACCGGGGAGCTGTTTTTT.

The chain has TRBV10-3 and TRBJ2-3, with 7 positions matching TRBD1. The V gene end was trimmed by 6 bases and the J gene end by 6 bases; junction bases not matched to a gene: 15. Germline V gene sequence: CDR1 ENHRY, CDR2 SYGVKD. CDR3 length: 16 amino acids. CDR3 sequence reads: CAISPSGTVAPDTQYF. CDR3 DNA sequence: TGTGCCATCAGCCCCTCCGGGACAGTGGCCCCGGATACGCAGTATTTT.

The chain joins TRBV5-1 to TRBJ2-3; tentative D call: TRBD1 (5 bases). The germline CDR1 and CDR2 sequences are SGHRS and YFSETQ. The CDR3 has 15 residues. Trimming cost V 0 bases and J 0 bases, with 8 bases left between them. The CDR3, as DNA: TGCGCCAGCAGCTTGGGACAGTCTAGCACAGATACGCAGTATTTT. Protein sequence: CASSLGQSSTDTQYF.

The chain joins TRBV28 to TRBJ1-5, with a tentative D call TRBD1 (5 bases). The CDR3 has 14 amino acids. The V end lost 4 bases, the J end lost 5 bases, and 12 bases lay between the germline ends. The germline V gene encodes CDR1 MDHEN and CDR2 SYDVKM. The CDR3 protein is CASSSLQGYQPQHF. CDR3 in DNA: TGTGCCAGCAGTTCCCTGCAGGGTTATCAGCCCCAGCATTTT.

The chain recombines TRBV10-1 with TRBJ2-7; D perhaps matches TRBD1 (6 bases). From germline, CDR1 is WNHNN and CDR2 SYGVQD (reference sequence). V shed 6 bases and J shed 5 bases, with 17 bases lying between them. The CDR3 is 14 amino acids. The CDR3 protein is CASRARQEEDEQYV. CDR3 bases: TGCGCCAGCAGAGCCAGACAGGAAGAGGACGAGCAGTACGTC.

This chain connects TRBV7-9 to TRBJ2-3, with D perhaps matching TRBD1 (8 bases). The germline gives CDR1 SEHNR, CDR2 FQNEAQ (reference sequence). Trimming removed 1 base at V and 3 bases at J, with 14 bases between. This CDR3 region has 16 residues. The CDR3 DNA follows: TGTGCCAGCAGCTTAGTAGGACAGGGAGGGACAGATACGCAGTATTTT. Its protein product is CASSLVGQGGTDTQYF.

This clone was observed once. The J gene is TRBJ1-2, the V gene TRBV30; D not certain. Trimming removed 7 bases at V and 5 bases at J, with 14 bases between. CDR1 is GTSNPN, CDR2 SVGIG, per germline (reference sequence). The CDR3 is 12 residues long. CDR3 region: CALKPPLYGYTF. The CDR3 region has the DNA TGTGCCTTAAAACCCCCCCTATATGGCTACACCTTC.

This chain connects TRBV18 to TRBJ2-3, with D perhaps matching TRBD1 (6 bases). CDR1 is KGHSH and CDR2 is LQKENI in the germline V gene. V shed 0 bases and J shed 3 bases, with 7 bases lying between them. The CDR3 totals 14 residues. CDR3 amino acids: CASSPPTGTDTQYF. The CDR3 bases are TGTGCCAGCTCACCACCCACAGGGACAGATACGCAGTATTTT.

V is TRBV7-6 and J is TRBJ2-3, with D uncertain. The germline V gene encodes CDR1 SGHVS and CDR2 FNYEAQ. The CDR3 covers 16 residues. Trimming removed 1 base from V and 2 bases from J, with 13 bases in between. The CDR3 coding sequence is TGTGCCAGCAGCTTAGGTTCCAGCGCCCCCACAGATACGCAGTATTTT. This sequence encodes CASSLGSSAPTDTQYF.

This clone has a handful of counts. CDR3 coding DNA: TGTGCCAGCAGTTCCGGGGAGGGGAAAGCTTTCTTT. It is translated as CASSSGEGKAFF. This chain links TRBV28 with TRBJ1-1, with D maybe TRBD1 (5 bases). Germline CDR1 MDHEN, CDR2 SYDVKM. V lost 4 bases, J lost 9 bases, and 12 bases lay in between. The CDR3 sequence is 12 residues long.

The CDR3 region has the DNA TGTGCCAGCAGCTTGGCCCGCCGGGGAAGCAATCAGCCCCAGCATTTT. The encoded protein is CASSLARRGSNQPQHF. The rearrangement links TRBV5-6 to TRBJ1-5; D call uncertain. V lost 0 bases to trimming and J lost 1 base, with 11 bases between them. The CDR3 extends over 16 amino acids. The germline V gene has CDR1 SGHDT and CDR2 YYEEEE.

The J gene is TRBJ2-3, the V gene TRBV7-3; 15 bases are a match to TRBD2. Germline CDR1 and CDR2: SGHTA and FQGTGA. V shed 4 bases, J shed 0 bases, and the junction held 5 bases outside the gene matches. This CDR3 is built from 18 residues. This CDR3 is CASSSGLAGGLSTDTQYF. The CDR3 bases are TGTGCCAGCAGCTCGGGACTAGCGGGAGGACTAAGCACAGATACGCAGTATTTT.

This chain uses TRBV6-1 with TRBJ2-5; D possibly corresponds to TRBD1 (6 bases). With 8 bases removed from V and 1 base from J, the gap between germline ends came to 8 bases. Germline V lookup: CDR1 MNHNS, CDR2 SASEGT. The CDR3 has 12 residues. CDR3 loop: CASGGPQETQYF. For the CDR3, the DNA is TGTGCCAGCGGGGGCCCCCAAGAGACCCAGTACTTC.

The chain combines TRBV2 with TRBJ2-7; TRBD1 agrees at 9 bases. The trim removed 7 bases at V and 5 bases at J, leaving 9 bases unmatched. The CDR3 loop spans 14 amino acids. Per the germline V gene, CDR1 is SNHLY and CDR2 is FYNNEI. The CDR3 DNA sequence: TGTGCCAGCATCGACGGGACAGGGACCCACGAGCAGTACTTC. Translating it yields CASIDGTGTHEQYF.

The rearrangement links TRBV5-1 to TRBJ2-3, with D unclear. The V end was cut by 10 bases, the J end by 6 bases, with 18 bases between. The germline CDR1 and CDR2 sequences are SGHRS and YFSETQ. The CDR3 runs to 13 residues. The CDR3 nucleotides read TGCGCCTCCTTTGGGCCCAAGTCGGATACGCAGTATTTT. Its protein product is CASFGPKSDTQYF.

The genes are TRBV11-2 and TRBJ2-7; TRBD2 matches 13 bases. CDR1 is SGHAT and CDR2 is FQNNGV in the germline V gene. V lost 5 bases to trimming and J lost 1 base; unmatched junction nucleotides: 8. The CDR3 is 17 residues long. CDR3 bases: TGTGCCAGCAGCGTTGGACTAGCGGGAGACCCTTCCTACGAGCAGTACGTC. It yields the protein CASSVGLAGDPSYEQYV.

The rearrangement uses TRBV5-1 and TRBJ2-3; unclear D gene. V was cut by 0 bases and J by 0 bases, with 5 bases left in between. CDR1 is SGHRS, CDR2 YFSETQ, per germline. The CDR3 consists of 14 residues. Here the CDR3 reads CASSLARSTDTQYF. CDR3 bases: TGCGCCAGCAGCTTGGCCAGAAGCACAGATACGCAGTATTTT. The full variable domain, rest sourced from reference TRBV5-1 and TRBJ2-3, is KAGVTQTPRYLIKTRGQQVTLSCSPISGHRSVSWYQQTPGQGLQFLFEYFSETQRNKGNFPGRFSGRQFSNSRSEMNVSTLELGDSALYLCASSLARSTDTQYFGPGTRLTVL.

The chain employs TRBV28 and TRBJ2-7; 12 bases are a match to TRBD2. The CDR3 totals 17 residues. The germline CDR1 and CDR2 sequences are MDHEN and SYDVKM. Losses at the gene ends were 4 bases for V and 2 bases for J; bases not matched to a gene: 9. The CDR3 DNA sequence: TGTGCCAGCAGTTGGGCTAGCGGGAGGGGGGCACCCTACGAGCAGTACGTC. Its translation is CASSWASGRGAPYEQYV.

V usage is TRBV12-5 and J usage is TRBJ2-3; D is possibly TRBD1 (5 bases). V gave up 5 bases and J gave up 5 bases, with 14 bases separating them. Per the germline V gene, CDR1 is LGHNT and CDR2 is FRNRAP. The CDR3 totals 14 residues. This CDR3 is CASGPGQTVDTQYF. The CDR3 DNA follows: TGTGCTAGTGGTCCGGGCCAGACAGTAGATACGCAGTATTTT.

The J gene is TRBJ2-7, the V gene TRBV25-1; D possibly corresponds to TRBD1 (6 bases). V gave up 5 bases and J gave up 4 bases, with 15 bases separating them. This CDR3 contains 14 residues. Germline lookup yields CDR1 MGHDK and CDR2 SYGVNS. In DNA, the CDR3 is TGTGCCAGCAGTCAGGGGCAGTCAACTTACGAGCAGTACTTC. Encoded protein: CASSQGQSTYEQYF.

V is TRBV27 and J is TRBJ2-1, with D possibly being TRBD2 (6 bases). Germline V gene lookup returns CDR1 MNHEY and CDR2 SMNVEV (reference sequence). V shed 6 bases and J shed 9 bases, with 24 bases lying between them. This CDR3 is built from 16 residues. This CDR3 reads CASRRMPLASSGEQFF. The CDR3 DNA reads TGTGCCAGCAGGCGAATGCCCCTAGCGTCGTCGGGTGAGCAGTTCTTC.

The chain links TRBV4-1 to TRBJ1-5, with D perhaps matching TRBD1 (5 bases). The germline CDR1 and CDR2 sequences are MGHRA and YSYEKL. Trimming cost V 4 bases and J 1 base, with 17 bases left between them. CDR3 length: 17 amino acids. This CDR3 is CASSRGGVGASNQPQHF. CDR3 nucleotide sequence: TGCGCCAGCAGCCGAGGTGGGGTAGGGGCCAGCAATCAGCCCCAGCATTTT.

The CDR3: CASSYGRGQETQYF. The CDR3, as DNA: TGTGCCAGCAGTTACGGGCGGGGTCAAGAGACCCAGTACTTC. This rearrangement joins TRBV6-5 to TRBJ2-5, with a weak D call TRBD2 (6 bases). The CDR3 runs 14 residues. In germline, CDR1 is MNHEY, CDR2 SVGAGI. Trimming took off 2 bases at V and 2 bases at J, with 9 bases between the two ends.

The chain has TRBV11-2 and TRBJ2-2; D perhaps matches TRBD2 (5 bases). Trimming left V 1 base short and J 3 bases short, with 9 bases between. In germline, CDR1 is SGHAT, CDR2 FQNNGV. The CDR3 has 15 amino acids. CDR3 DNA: TGTGCCAGCAGCTTAGCGGGATTGGACACCGGGGAGCTGTTTTTT. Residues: CASSLAGLDTGELFF.

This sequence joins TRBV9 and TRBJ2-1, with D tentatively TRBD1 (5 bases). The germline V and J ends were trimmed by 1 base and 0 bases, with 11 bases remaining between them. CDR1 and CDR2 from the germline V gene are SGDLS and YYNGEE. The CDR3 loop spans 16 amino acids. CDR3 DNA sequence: TGTGCCAGCAGCGTAACAGGTATCAGCTCCTACAATGAGCAGTTCTTC. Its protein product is CASSVTGISSYNEQFF. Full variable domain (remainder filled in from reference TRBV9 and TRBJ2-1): DSGVTQTPKHLITATGQRVTLRCSPRSGDLSVYWYQQSLDQGLQFLIQYYNGEERAKGNILERFSAQQFPDLHSELNLSSLELGDSALYFCASSVTGISSYNEQFFGPGTRLTVL.

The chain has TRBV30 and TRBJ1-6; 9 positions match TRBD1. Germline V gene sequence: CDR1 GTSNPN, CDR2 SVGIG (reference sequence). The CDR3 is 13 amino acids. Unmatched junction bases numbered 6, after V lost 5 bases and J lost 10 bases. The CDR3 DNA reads TGTGCCTGGGCCGGGACAGGGTCCTCACCCCTCCACTTT. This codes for CAWAGTGSSPLHF.

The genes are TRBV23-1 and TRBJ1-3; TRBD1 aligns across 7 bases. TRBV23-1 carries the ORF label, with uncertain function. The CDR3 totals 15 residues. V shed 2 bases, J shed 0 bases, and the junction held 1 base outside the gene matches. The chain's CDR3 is CASSQRGPSGNTIYF. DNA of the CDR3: TGCGCCAGCAGTCAAAGGGGGCCCTCTGGAAACACCATATATTTT.

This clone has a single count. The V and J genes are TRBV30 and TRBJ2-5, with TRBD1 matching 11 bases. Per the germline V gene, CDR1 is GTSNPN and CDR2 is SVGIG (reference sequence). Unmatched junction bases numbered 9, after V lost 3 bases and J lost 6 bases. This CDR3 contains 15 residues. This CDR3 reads CAWRDNGQGAQTQYF. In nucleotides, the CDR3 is TGTGCCTGGAGAGACAATGGACAGGGGGCCCAGACCCAGTACTTC.

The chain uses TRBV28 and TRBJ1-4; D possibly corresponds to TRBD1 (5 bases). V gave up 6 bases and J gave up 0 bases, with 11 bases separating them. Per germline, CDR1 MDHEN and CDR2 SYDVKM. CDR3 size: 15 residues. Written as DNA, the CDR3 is TGTGCCAGCAGCAATAGGGGCGCAACTAATGAAAAACTGTTTTTT. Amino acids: CASSNRGATNEKLFF.

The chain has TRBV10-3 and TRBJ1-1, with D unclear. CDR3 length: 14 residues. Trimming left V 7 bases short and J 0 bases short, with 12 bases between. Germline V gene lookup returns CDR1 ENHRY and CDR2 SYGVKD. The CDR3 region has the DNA TGTGCCATCACCCGGGGTAAAATGAACACTGAAGCTTTCTTT. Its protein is CAITRGKMNTEAFF.